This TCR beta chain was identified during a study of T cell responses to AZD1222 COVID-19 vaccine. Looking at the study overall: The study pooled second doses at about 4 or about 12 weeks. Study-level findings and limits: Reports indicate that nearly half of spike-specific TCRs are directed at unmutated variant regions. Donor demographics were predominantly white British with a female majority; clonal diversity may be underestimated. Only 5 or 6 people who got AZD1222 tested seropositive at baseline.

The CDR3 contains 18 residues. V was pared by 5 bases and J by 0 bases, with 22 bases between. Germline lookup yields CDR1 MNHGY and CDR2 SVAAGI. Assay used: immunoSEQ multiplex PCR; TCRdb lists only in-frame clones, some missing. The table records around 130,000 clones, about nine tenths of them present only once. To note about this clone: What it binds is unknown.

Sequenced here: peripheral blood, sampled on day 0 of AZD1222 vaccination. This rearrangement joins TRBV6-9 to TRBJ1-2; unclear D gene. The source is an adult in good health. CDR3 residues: CASSTRGAARLTNYGYTF. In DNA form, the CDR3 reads TGTGCCAGCAGTACCCGGGGAGCGGCAAGGCTTACTAACTATGGCTACACCTTC.